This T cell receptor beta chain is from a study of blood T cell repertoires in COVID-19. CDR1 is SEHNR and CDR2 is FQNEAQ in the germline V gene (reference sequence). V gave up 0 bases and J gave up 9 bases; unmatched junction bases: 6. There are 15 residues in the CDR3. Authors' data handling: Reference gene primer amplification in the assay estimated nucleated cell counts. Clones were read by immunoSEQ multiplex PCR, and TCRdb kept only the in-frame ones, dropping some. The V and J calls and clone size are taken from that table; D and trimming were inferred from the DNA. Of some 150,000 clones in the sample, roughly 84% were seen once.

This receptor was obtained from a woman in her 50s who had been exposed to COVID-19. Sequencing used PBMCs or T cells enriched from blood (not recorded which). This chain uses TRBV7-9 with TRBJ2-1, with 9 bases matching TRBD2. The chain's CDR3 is CASSLAASGTPEQFF. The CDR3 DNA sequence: TGTGCCAGCAGCTTAGCGGCTAGCGGGACCCCTGAGCAGTTCTTC. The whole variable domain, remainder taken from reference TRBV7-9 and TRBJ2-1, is DTGVSQNPRHKITKRGQNVTFRCDPISEHNRLYWYRQTLGQGPEFLTYFQNEAQLEKSRLLSDRFSAERPKGSFSTLEIQRTEQGDSAMYLCASSLAASGTPEQFFGPGTRLTVL.